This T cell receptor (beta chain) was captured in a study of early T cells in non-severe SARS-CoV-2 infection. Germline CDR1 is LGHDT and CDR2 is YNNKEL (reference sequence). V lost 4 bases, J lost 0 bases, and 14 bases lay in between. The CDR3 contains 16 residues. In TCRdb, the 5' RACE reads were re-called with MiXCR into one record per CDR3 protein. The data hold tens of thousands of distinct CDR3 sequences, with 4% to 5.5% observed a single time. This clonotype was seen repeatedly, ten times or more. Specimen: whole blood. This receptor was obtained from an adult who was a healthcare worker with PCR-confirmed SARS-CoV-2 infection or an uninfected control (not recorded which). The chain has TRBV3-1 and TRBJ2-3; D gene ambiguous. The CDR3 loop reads CASSPLGALSTDTQYF. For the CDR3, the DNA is TGTGCCAGCAGCCCCCTAGGAGCGTTGAGCACAGATACGCAGTATTTT.